These 30 T cell receptor beta chains were all obtained from the same sample, sequenced in a study of T cells in Graves' hyperthyroidism and ophthalmopathy. RNA transcripts were the template for amplifying TCR beta CDR3 regions. The study used the HTBI primer set for a first-round RT-PCR of the TCR CDR3. TCRdb redid the calling of the multiplex PCR reads with MiXCR, one entry per CDR3 protein. The sample lists 380,000 or so distinct CDR3 sequences, about 13% seen once, with more than 20% in the top ten. Material for sequencing was blood. The receptors come from a young man with Graves' hyperthyroidism that later progressed to Graves' ophthalmopathy.

This clonotype was seen many times. As DNA, the CDR3 is TGTGCCAGCAGCTCAGAGGCCGGGACTTCTTCCTACGAGCAGTACTTC. Translation gives CASSSEAGTSSYEQYF. The chain has TRBV11-3 and TRBJ2-7; D perhaps matches TRBD2 (6 bases). This CDR3 has 16 residues. Germline CDR1 is SGHNT and CDR2 is YENEEA. V shed 4 bases and J shed 1 base, with 17 bases lying between them.

This clonotype was recorded at least ten times. The junction departs from the called germline gene at one end, perhaps through a read error. The chain uses TRBV5-1 and TRBJ2-7, with 10 bases that match TRBD1. The CDR3 totals 14 residues. Per germline, CDR1 SGHRS and CDR2 YFSETQ. DNA for the CDR3: TGTGCCAGCAGCCGGGACAGGGGTTCCTACGAGCAGTACTTC. This sequence encodes CASSRDRGSYEQYF.

V gene TRBV4-1 combines with J gene TRBJ2-1, with 9 bases that match TRBD1. After removal of 2 bases from V and 7 bases from J, the junction contained 12 bases not matched to a gene. The CDR3 extends over 17 amino acids. In germline, CDR1 is MGHRA, CDR2 YSYEKL. The CDR3 loop reads CASSQLVPGQGLNEQFF. The CDR3 DNA sequence: TGCGCCAGCAGCCAACTCGTCCCGGGACAGGGATTGAATGAGCAGTTCTTC.

The CDR3 protein is CASSAGQSSYEQYF. The CDR3 DNA follows: TGTGCCAGCTCAGCCGGACAGAGCTCCTACGAGCAGTACTTC. This chain links TRBV9 with TRBJ2-7; the D gene is possibly TRBD1 (6 bases). The CDR3 runs to 14 residues. The germline CDR1 and CDR2 sequences are SGDLS and YYNGEE. Trimming took off 7 bases at V and 0 bases at J, with 14 bases between the two ends.

This clonotype turned up a few times. The gene calls are TRBV5-1 and TRBJ1-5, with 8 bases matching TRBD1. Germline V lookup: CDR1 SGHRS, CDR2 YFSETQ. This CDR3 spans 13 amino acids. V trimming: 1 base; J trimming: 7 bases; junction bases outside the gene matches: 1. CDR3: CASSLQGAQPQHF. CDR3 DNA: TGCGCCAGCAGCTTGCAGGGGGCCCAGCCCCAGCATTTT. The complete variable domain, with remaining parts taken from reference TRBV5-1 and TRBJ1-5, reads KAGVTQTPRYLIKTRGQQVTLSCSPISGHRSVSWYQQTPGQGLQFLFEYFSETQRNKGNFPGRFSGRQFSNSRSEMNVSTLELGDSALYLCASSLQGAQPQHFGDGTRLSIL.

This clonotype was found a few times. The V call is TRBV29-1, the J call TRBJ2-1; D not resolved. CDR3 length equals 13 residues. Germline assignment: CDR1 SQVTM and CDR2 ANQGSEA. V lost 3 bases and J lost 5, with 11 bases in between. CDR3 residues: CSVDRPNHNEQFF. For the CDR3, the DNA is TGCAGCGTTGATCGGCCGAACCACAATGAGCAGTTCTTC.

With regard to this clonotype: The junction differs from germline at one of its ends, possibly a read error. The CDR3 DNA sequence: TGCAGTGCTAGAAAAGGGACTGGAAACACCATATGTTTT. Protein: CSARKGTGNTICF. The V and J genes are TRBV20-1 and TRBJ1-3; D might be TRBD1 (5 bases). Germline CDR1 is DFQATT and CDR2 is SNEGSKA (reference sequence). The CDR3 is made up of 13 amino acids.

This clonotype was seen many times. The genes are TRBV2 and TRBJ1-2; 10 bases map to TRBD1. Unmatched junction bases numbered 5, after V lost 2 bases and J lost 8 bases. Germline lookup yields CDR1 SNHLY and CDR2 FYNNEI. This CDR3 is 14 amino acids long. Written as DNA, the CDR3 is TGTGCCAGCAGTGAACCTGACAGGGGGCAGGGCTACACCTTC. Its protein is CASSEPDRGQGYTF.

This clonotype was seen more than once but under ten times. The V and J genes are TRBV20-1 and TRBJ1-2; no definite D call. CDR1 and CDR2 (germline): DFQATT, SNEGSKA (reference sequence). The CDR3 consists of 11 residues. The ends were cut back, 7 bases at V and 6 bases at J, with 12 bases in the middle. For the CDR3, the DNA is TGCAGTGTTCCGGTTCCCCATGGCTACACCTTC. It encodes CSVPVPHGYTF.

This clonotype showed up just a few times. This rearrangement joins TRBV5-1 to TRBJ2-3; D possibly corresponds to TRBD2 (6 bases). CDR3 length equals 15 residues. The V end was cut by 0 bases, the J end by 0 bases, with 8 bases between. Germline-derived CDR1 and CDR2 are SGHRS and YFSETQ. Here the CDR3 DNA reads TGCGCCAGCAGCTTGGTACGGGGGAGCACAGATACGCAGTATTTT. Residues: CASSLVRGSTDTQYF.

This clonotype was counted between two and nine times. This rearrangement joins TRBV10-3 to TRBJ2-5; possible D gene TRBD1, 5 bases. The CDR3 extends over 13 amino acids. The germline gives CDR1 ENHRY, CDR2 SYGVKD. Trimming stripped 2 bases from V and 1 base from J, with 5 bases between. The CDR3 nucleotides are TGTGCCATCAGTGAGCAGGGCCAAGAGACCCAGTACTTC. Protein sequence: CAISEQGQETQYF.

The chain couples TRBV12-3 or TRBV12-4 to TRBJ1-3; D uncertain. The CDR3 is made up of 13 amino acids. V lost 7 bases to trimming and J lost 4 bases, with 11 bases between them. CDR3 protein: CASTVDGGNTIYF. The DNA for the CDR3 is TGTGCCAGCACCGTGGACGGGGGAAACACCATATATTTT.

Details on this clonotype: Since a much larger clone is just one base distant, this may be a read error. V usage is TRBV28 and J usage is TRBJ1-1; no firm D call. The CDR3 is made up of 14 amino acids. Germline V gene data show CDR1 as MDHEN and CDR2 as SYDVKM. CDR3 residues: CASLPDKMNTEALF. CDR3 sequence (DNA): TGTGCCAGCTTACCAGACAAGATGAACACTGAAGCTCTCTTT.

This clonotype was seen a handful of times. The rearrangement links TRBV20-1 to TRBJ2-3, with D possibly being TRBD2 (6 bases). Germline V CDR1 and CDR2: DFQATT, SNEGSKA (reference sequence). V shed 3 bases and J shed 1 base, with 14 bases lying between them. The CDR3 is 15 residues long. The CDR3 bases are TGCAGTGCTAGGCTAGGAGGGGCGGGCACAGATACGCAGTATTTT. Its protein product is CSARLGGAGTDTQYF.

At least ten counts were recorded for this clonotype. CDR3: CASSLASNEKLFF. The CDR3, as DNA: TGTGCCAGCAGTTTGGCGTCTAATGAAAAACTGTTTTTT. The gene calls are TRBV12-3 or TRBV12-4 and TRBJ1-4; D is unresolved. There are 13 residues in the CDR3. Trimming took off 3 bases at V and 3 bases at J, with 5 bases between the two ends.

At least ten counts were recorded for this clonotype. The V and J genes are TRBV3-1 and TRBJ1-2, with D uncertain. The germline gives CDR1 LGHDT, CDR2 YNNKEL (reference sequence). Trimming cost V 1 base and J 0 bases, with 9 bases left between them. The CDR3 totals 15 residues. The CDR3, as DNA: TGTGCCAGCAGCCAAGGGGTTGAGGCTAACTATGGCTACACCTTC. Amino acids: CASSQGVEANYGYTF.

The sample holds a few counts of this clonotype. In DNA, the CDR3 is TGTGCCAGCAGTCTAAACAGGGGGGATTACGAGCAGTACTTC. It yields the protein CASSLNRGDYEQYF. This sequence joins TRBV6-1 and TRBJ2-7; 8 nucleotides line up with TRBD1. The junction had 7 bases not matched to a gene; V was cut back by 5 bases and J by 4 bases. CDR1 and CDR2 (germline): MNHNS, SASEGT. The CDR3 is 14 amino acids.

The table lists this clonotype with a few counts. This chain connects TRBV14 to TRBJ1-4; TRBD1 matches 12 bases. Germline V CDR1 and CDR2: SGHDN, FVKESK. CDR3 length equals 16 residues. The J segment lost 6 bases and the V segment lost 4 bases, leaving 6 bases of the junction unmatched. The CDR3 loop is CASSPGTGGRDEKLFF. As DNA, the CDR3 is TGTGCCAGCAGCCCCGGGACAGGGGGCAGAGATGAAAAACTGTTTTTT.

This clonotype was counted at least ten times. The genes are TRBV20-1 and TRBJ1-6; a possible D gene is TRBD1 (5 bases). The CDR3 length is 13 residues. In germline, CDR1 is DFQATT, CDR2 SNEGSKA (reference sequence). The ends were cut back, 4 bases at V and 7 bases at J, with 11 bases in the middle. The chain's CDR3 is CSATGWENSPLHF. The CDR3 DNA reads as TGCAGTGCTACAGGGTGGGAGAATTCACCCCTCCACTTT.

In nucleotides, the CDR3 is TGTGCCAGCAGAACAGGGAAAAACTACGAGCAGTACTTC. This encodes CASRTGKNYEQYF. The gene calls are TRBV7-9 and TRBJ2-7, with a tentative D call TRBD1 (6 bases). The CDR3 has 13 residues. Trimming stripped 6 bases from V and 3 bases from J, with 12 bases between. Germline V gene sequence: CDR1 SEHNR, CDR2 FQNEAQ (reference sequence).

This clonotype has ten or more counts. This rearrangement joins TRBV12-3 or TRBV12-4 to TRBJ1-5, with TRBD1 as a possible D gene (5 bases). Trimming shortened V by 5 bases and J by 4 bases, and 12 bases separated the two germline ends. The CDR3 totals 14 residues. CDR3 in DNA: TGTGCCAGCAGTCAATGGGACGGAAATCAGCCCCAGCATTTT. Amino acids: CASSQWDGNQPQHF.

There are many counts of this clonotype. The CDR3 DNA reads TGTGCCAGCAGCCCCGGACTGCTCTATGGCTACACCTTC. This codes for CASSPGLLYGYTF. The rearrangement joins TRBV9 to TRBJ1-2; no definite D call. V gave up 4 bases and J gave up 4 bases, with 11 bases separating them. This CDR3 contains 13 residues. Germline CDR1 is SGDLS and CDR2 is YYNGEE.

Ten or more counts support this clonotype. The chain employs TRBV7-8 and TRBJ2-5, with D unresolved. Between the trimmed V and J ends, which lost 4 bases and 5 bases, there was a span of 11 bases. This CDR3 contains 13 residues. Germline loops: CDR1 SGHVS, CDR2 FQNEAQ. The CDR3 sequence: CASSYDIGETQYF. CDR3 in DNA: TGTGCCAGCAGCTACGACATCGGGGAGACCCAGTACTTC.

This chain joins TRBV18 and TRBJ2-7; 12 nucleotides line up with TRBD1. V trimming: 0 bases; J trimming: 4 bases; junction bases outside the gene matches: 4. Germline-derived CDR1 and CDR2 are KGHSH and LQKENI. CDR3 length: 16 residues. CDR3 bases: TGTGCCAGCTCACCACCTGGGACAGGGGGCTCTTACGAGCAGTACTTC. This sequence encodes CASSPPGTGGSYEQYF.

This clonotype has a handful of counts. The V call is TRBV5-4, the J call TRBJ2-7; D not certain. CDR3 length equals 16 residues. CDR1 is SGHNT and CDR2 is YYREEE in the germline V gene (reference sequence). Trimming stripped 4 bases from V and 0 bases from J, with 17 bases between. The CDR3 region is CASSPDRISSSYEQYF. The CDR3 region has the DNA TGTGCCAGCAGCCCGGACCGGATTTCGAGCTCCTACGAGCAGTACTTC. Together with reference TRBV5-4 and TRBJ2-7, the CDR3 gives the full variable domain: ETGVTQSPTHLIKTRGQQVTLRCSSQSGHNTVSWYQQALGQGPQFIFQYYREEENGRGNFPPRFSGLQFPNYSSELNVNALELDDSALYLCASSPDRISSSYEQYFGPGTRLTVT.

This chain's CDR3 is CASRTGNKAYEQYF. The CDR3, as DNA: TGTGCCTCCCGGACAGGGAATAAGGCCTACGAGCAGTACTTC. This chain joins TRBV28 and TRBJ2-7; TRBD1 matches at 8 bases. The CDR3 is made up of 14 amino acids. Germline V gives CDR1 MDHEN, CDR2 SYDVKM. V gave up 11 bases and J gave up 2 bases; unmatched junction bases: 11.

This clonotype was seen repeatedly, ten times or more. V usage is TRBV28 and J usage is TRBJ1-5; 9 bases are a match to TRBD1. CDR3 length: 14 amino acids. V gave up 9 bases and J gave up 1 base; unmatched junction bases: 4. Germline V gene lookup returns CDR1 MDHEN and CDR2 SYDVKM. Here the CDR3 DNA reads TGTGCCAGGAACGGACAGGGGAGCAATCAGCCCCAGCATTTT. It yields the protein CARNGQGSNQPQHF.

This chain links TRBV19 with TRBJ1-2; 8 nucleotides agree with TRBD1. This CDR3 spans 15 amino acids. Germline lookup yields CDR1 LNHDA and CDR2 SQIVND (reference sequence). V shed 3 bases, J shed 4 bases, and the junction held 7 bases outside the gene matches. The chain's CDR3 is CASSILDQGAYGYTF. CDR3 DNA: TGTGCCAGTAGTATTCTCGACCAGGGGGCCTATGGCTACACCTTC. Looking up the rest from reference TRBV19 and TRBJ1-2 gives the full variable domain: DGGITQSPKYLFRKEGQNVTLSCEQNLNHDAMYWYRQDPGQGLRLIYYSQIVNDFQKGDIAEGYSVSREKKESFPLTVTSAQKNPTAFYLCASSILDQGAYGYTFGSGTRLTVV.

Many counts were recorded for this clonotype. V usage is TRBV18 and J usage is TRBJ1-5; no reliable D call. CDR3 size: 12 residues. The ends were cut back, 2 bases at V and 8 bases at J, with 7 bases in the middle. Germline CDR1 reads KGHSH; CDR2 reads LQKENI. The chain's CDR3 is CASSPVREPQHF. The DNA of the CDR3 is TGTGCCAGCTCACCAGTTAGGGAGCCCCAGCATTTT.

This clonotype was recorded at least ten times. The J gene is TRBJ2-4, the V gene TRBV2; a possible D gene is TRBD2 (5 bases). The CDR3 length is 17 residues. Germline values: CDR1 SNHLY, CDR2 FYNNEI. V was shortened by 0 bases and J by 0 bases, with 12 bases between the two germline ends. The CDR3 nucleotides read TGTGCCAGCAGTGAAGCGAGGGCCGCCCTAGCCAAAAACATTCAGTACTTC. This sequence encodes CASSEARAALAKNIQYF. The full variable domain, its missing parts supplied by reference TRBV2 and TRBJ2-4, is EPEVTQTPSHQVTQMGQEVILRCVPISNHLYFYWYRQILGQKVEFLVSFYNNEISEKSEIFDDQFSVERPDGSNFTLKIRSTKLEDSAMYFCASSEARAALAKNIQYFGAGTRLSVL.